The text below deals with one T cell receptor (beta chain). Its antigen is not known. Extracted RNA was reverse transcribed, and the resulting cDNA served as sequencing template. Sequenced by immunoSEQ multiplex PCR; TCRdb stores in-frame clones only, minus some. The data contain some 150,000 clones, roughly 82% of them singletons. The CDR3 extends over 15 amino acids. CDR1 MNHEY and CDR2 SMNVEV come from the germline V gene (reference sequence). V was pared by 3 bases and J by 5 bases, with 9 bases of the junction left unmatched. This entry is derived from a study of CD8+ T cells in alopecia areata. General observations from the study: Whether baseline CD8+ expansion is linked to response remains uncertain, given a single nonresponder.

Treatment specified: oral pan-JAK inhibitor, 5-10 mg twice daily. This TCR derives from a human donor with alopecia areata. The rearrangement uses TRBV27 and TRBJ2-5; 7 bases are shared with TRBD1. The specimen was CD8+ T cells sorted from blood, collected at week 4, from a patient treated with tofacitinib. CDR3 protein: CASSFYRGPGETQYF. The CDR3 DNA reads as TGTGCCAGCAGTTTCTACAGGGGTCCGGGTGAGACCCAGTACTTC.